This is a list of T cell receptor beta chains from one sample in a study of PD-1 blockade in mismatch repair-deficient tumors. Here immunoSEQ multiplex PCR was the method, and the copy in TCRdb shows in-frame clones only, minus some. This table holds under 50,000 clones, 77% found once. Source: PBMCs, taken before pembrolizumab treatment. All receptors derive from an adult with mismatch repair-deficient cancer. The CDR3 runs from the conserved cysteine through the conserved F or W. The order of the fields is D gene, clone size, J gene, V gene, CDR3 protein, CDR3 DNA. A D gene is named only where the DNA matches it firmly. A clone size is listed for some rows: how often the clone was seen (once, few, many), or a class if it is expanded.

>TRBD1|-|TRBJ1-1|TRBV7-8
CASSGRDRGFEAFF
TGTGCCAGCAGCGGCCGGGACAGGGGGTTTGAAGCTTTCTTT
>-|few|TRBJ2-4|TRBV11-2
CASSFSGGGNIQYF
TGTGCCAGCAGCTTTTCCGGGGGCGGAAACATTCAGTACTTC
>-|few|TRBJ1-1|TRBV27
CASSFQGGQLEAFF
TGTGCCAGCAGTTTCCAAGGGGGACAACTTGAAGCTTTCTTT
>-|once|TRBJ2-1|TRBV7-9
CASSSEFGLNNEQFF
TGTGCCAGCAGCTCCGAATTTGGCCTGAACAATGAGCAGTTCTTC
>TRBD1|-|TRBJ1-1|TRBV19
CASRGTANTEAFF
TGTGCCAGTAGGGGGACAGCTAACACTGAAGCTTTCTTT
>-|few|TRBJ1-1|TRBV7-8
CASSLTGYHEAFF
TGTGCCAGCAGCTTAACGGGATACCATGAAGCTTTCTTT
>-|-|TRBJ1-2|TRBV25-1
CASSEGADHYGYTF
TGTGCCAGCAGTGAAGGGGCAGACCACTATGGCTACACCTTC
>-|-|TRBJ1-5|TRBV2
CASTQSGFNQPQHF
TGTGCCAGCACTCAAAGCGGTTTCAATCAGCCCCAGCATTTT
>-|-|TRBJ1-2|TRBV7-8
CASSLAIQETGGYTF
TGTGCCAGCAGCTTAGCGATCCAGGAGACAGGCGGCTACACCTTC
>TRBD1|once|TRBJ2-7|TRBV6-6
CASSYSVADRDEQYF
TGTGCCAGCAGTTACTCGGTCGCGGACAGGGACGAGCAGTACTTC
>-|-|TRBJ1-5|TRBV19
CASREVQGGINQPQHF
TGTGCCAGTAGAGAAGTCCAAGGCGGGATCAATCAGCCCCAGCATTTT
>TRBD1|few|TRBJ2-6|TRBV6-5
CASTHFRDSNVLTF
TGTGCCAGCACCCACTTTCGGGACAGTAACGTCCTGACTTTC
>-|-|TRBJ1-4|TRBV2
CASRAGVGTNEKLFF
TGTGCCAGCAGAGCAGGAGTAGGTACTAATGAAAAACTGTTTTTT
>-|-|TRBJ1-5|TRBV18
CASSPEEDQPQHF
TGTGCCAGCTCACCGGAGGAAGACCAGCCCCAGCATTTT
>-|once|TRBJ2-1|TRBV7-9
CASSLWLSSYNEQFF
TGTGCCAGCAGCTTATGGCTGAGCTCCTACAATGAGCAGTTCTTC
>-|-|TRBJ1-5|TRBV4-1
CASSQDRQDYQPQHF
TGCGCCAGCAGCCAAGATAGGCAGGATTATCAGCCCCAGCATTTT